This section outlines one T cell receptor beta chain sequence together with its context. This clone was counted between two and nine times. No antigen is known for it. No qualities accompany the bases; no much larger clone lies one base away. The data were obtained in a study of cytomegalovirus exposure and HLA in healthy donors (dated by TCRdb to the late 2010s). For the study in its entirety: According to a later analysis, one platform produced both the roughly 110 validation repertoires and the 720 or so repertoires of the first cohort. The aim of the study was to test whether cataloging public T cell receptors could identify signatures of past pathogen exposure. A separate validation cohort of approximately 130 different subjects was used in addition to the roughly 640-subject first cohort. To predict cytomegalovirus infection status, the study brought together high-throughput TCR immunosequencing, statistical association of individual TCRs with disease status, and machine learning. General study outcomes and caveats: All 120 or so repertoires were used to score co-occurrence in the validation cohort in a later analysis, because that analysis had no HLA typing for the cohort. A later analysis found that TCRs clustered in the first cohort also tended to co-occur in the 110 or so validation repertoires, with 94% of cluster scores above 0. Cytomegalovirus status was reported to be diagnosed by the classifier with high specificity and sensitivity in both the original and validation cohorts. The study gave a list of 150 to 200 TCR beta chains associated with cytomegalovirus. According to the authors, the approach could potentially be generalized to other disease states and immunological phenotypes. Across donors, most TCR sequences were observed very rarely, whereas some public TCRs were present in many individuals. In vitro tests confirmed that a few of the cytomegalovirus-associated TCR beta chains recognize cytomegalovirus antigens.

The CDR3, from cysteine to phenylalanine, totals 15 residues. Only CDR3 DNA remains: 45 bases, in frame from the first base. CDR1 and CDR2 were assigned from the germline V gene as SGHDT and YYEEEE. Unmatched junction bases come to 8, with V trimmed by 4 bases and J by 4 bases. The library came from the immunoSEQ multiplex PCR assay. Regarding the original processing steps: A statistical classification framework was built to diagnose cytomegalovirus status from the catalog of TCR beta chain sequences. TCRdb retrieved this table from immuneACCESS and kept in-frame rearrangements only. Not all clones are present; in checked studies, unresolved V genes account for under half, and no reason is known for the remainder. That table is the source of V, J and clone size, and D and trimming were worked out from the DNA. The table for this sample lists tens of thousands of clones; about 96% of them were counted only once. Of the sample, approximately 0.91% is held by the ten largest clones.

Separate from the approximately 700-subject first cohort, the validation cohort of more than 90 subjects was the group to which the donors belonged. The chain couples TRBV5-6 to TRBJ2-3; TRBD2 agrees with 8 junctional bases. Sequenced: PBMCs. This receptor was taken from a man aged 18 to 29 in good health and CMV-seronegative. Here the CDR3 is given as CASSKGLGSSDTQYF. DNA sequence: TGTGCCAGCAGCAAGGGACTAGGGAGTTCAGATACGCAGTATTTT.